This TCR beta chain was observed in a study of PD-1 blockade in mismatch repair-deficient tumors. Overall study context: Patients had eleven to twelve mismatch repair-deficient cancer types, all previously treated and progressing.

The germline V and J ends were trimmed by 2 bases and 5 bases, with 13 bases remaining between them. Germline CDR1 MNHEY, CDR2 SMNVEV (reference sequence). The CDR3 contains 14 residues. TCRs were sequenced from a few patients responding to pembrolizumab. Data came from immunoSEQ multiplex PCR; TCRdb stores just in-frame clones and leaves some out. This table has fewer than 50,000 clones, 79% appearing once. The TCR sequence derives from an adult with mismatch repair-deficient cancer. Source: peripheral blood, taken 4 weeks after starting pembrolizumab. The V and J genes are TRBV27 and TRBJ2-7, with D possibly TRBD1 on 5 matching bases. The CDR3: CASSLLVGLHEQYF. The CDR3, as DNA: TGTGCCAGCAGTTTACTGGTGGGGCTCCACGAGCAGTACTTC.